In its sample, the clone carrying this T cell receptor beta chain was seen a few times. The data are from a study of T cell responses to AZD1222 COVID-19 vaccine. Sequencing used immunoSEQ multiplex PCR; TCRdb keeps in-frame clones, though not all of them. The sample lists about 76,000 clones, roughly 80% occurring once. The sequence was collected from an adult who received the MenACWY meningococcal vaccine as a control. Sequencing was performed on peripheral blood, taken 28 days after the second dose of the MenACWY control vaccine.

This chain's CDR3 is CASSPGRADEQYF. CDR3 in DNA: TGTGCCAGCAGCCCCGGACGGGCCGACGAGCAGTACTTC. The chain uses TRBV7-8 and TRBJ2-7; D gene unclear. V dropped 5 bases and J dropped 5 bases, with 13 bases sitting between them. Per the germline V gene, CDR1 is SGHVS and CDR2 is FQNEAQ. The CDR3 runs 13 residues.